Below, 20 T cell receptor beta chains from the same sample are listed, as sequenced in a study of shared clonotypes between healthy human individuals. Method: immunoSEQ multiplex PCR; TCRdb's copy keeps in-frame clones and lacks some. The sample holds some 1 million clones, around 76% seen once. The source material was memory CD4+ T cells sorted from blood. Subset reported: CD45RA-negative fraction. These receptors all come from a man between 18 and 29 years old in good health.

This sequence joins TRBV30 and TRBJ1-4; 7 bases line up with TRBD1. Germline CDR1 is GTSNPN and CDR2 is SVGIG (reference sequence). CDR3 size: 13 residues. Unmatched junction bases numbered 0, after V lost 4 bases and J lost 1 base. DNA of the CDR3: TGTGCCTGGAACAGGGGAACTAATGAAAAACTGTTTTTT. Translated, it gives CAWNRGTNEKLFF.

This clone was seen a few times. The chain links TRBV28 to TRBJ1-4; 12 nucleotides line up with TRBD1. The CDR3 has 14 residues. Trimming removed 5 bases from V and 10 bases from J; junction bases left unmatched: 5. The germline V gene encodes CDR1 MDHEN and CDR2 SYDVKM. CDR3 DNA: TGTGCCAGCAGTGGGGACAGGGGGCTGGGAAAACTGTTTTTT. This sequence encodes CASSGDRGLGKLFF.

On this clone: Other DNA sequences within the sample encode an identical CDR3. The V and J genes are TRBV6-6 and TRBJ1-5, with 9 bases fitting TRBD1. Trimming cost V 2 bases and J 4 bases; bases outside gene matches: 3. The CDR3 runs 15 residues. Looked up from germline, CDR1 is MNHNY and CDR2 is SVGAGI (reference sequence). This chain's CDR3 is CASSYEGTGNQPQHF. The CDR3 DNA is TGTGCCAGCAGTTACGAGGGGACAGGGAATCAGCCCCAGCATTTT.

Concerning this clone: This may come from a read error, since a much larger clone is one base off. This sequence joins TRBV10-1 and TRBJ1-1; no clear D. This CDR3 has 13 residues. Looked up from germline, CDR1 is WNHNN and CDR2 is SYGVQD (reference sequence). V shed 4 bases and J shed 1 base, with 7 bases lying between them. CDR3 DNA sequence: TGCGCCAGCAGTGGGCAGAGGAACACTGAAGCTTTCTTT. Translating gives CASSGQRNTEAFF.

This clone showed up just once. This CDR3 is also generated by other DNA sequences in the sample. The rearrangement links TRBV5-1 to TRBJ1-5, with D unclear. The V gene's germline CDR1 is SGHRS and CDR2 YFSETQ. The CDR3 contains 14 residues. V gave up 0 bases and J gave up 3 bases, with 7 bases separating them. As DNA, the CDR3 is TGCGCCAGCAGCTTGGATGGAGACAATCAGCCCCAGCATTTT. It specifies CASSLDGDNQPQHF.

Remarks on this clone: A read error is possible here, since a much larger clone lies one base away. The chain carries TRBV7-6 and TRBJ2-5, with D maybe TRBD1 (6 bases). The CDR3 is 13 residues long. V was trimmed by 2 bases and J by 4 bases, leaving 8 bases between them. Germline CDR1 reads SGHVS; CDR2 reads FNYEAQ. The CDR3 coding sequence is TGTGCCAGCAGCTTAATAGGGGGAGAGACCCAGTACTTC. Its protein product is CASSLIGGETQYF.

CDR3: CASSPGYRDSSYNSPLHF. In DNA, the CDR3 is TGCGCCAGCAGCCCGGGGTACAGGGATAGCTCCTATAATTCACCCCTCCACTTT. The V call is TRBV5-1, the J call TRBJ1-6, with TRBD1 as a possible D gene (6 bases). Trimming pared 4 bases from V and 0 bases from J, leaving 17 bases between. CDR1 and CDR2 from the germline V gene are SGHRS and YFSETQ. This CDR3 region has 18 residues.

The chain has TRBV5-4 and TRBJ1-1; D call uncertain. The CDR3 is 15 residues long. V gave up 4 bases and J gave up 1 base, with 14 bases separating them. The germline V gene encodes CDR1 SGHNT and CDR2 YYREEE (reference sequence). CDR3 nucleotides: TGTGCCAGCAGCCTGCCCCTGGGCGGGAACACTGAAGCTTTCTTT. This codes for CASSLPLGGNTEAFF. The complete variable domain, with remaining parts taken from reference TRBV5-4 and TRBJ1-1, reads ETGVTQSPTHLIKTRGQQVTLRCSSQSGHNTVSWYQQALGQGPQFIFQYYREEENGRGNFPPRFSGLQFPNYSSELNVNALELDDSALYLCASSLPLGGNTEAFFGQGTRLTVV.

This clone came up a few times. The chain uses TRBV30 and TRBJ2-3; D ambiguous. The CDR3 loop spans 14 amino acids. Trimming left V 4 bases short and J 4 bases short, with 15 bases between. The germline V gene has CDR1 GTSNPN and CDR2 SVGIG (reference sequence). CDR3 sequence: CAWTKVAVPDTQYF. In DNA, the CDR3 is TGTGCCTGGACAAAAGTAGCAGTTCCAGATACGCAGTATTTT.

The rearrangement links TRBV21-1 to TRBJ2-3; the D call TRBD2 from the table was never checked on the DNA. TRBV21-1 is a pseudogene segment. This CDR3 has 16 amino acids. DNA of the CDR3: TGTGCCAGCAGCAAAATTTCGGGACTTGACACAGATACGCAGTATTTT. The encoded protein is CASSKISGLDTDTQYF.

The genes are TRBV11-2 and TRBJ2-1; 7 nucleotides line up with TRBD1. Germline CDR1 SGHAT, CDR2 FQNNGV. This CDR3 comprises 17 residues. Trimming cost V 0 bases and J 7 bases; bases outside gene matches: 12. The CDR3 DNA sequence: TGTGCCAGCAGCTTAGATAGACGAGGGGGCGCGAGGAATGAGCAGTTCTTC. It specifies CASSLDRRGGARNEQFF.

The rearrangement joins TRBV5-1 to TRBJ2-1; tentatively, D is TRBD1 or TRBD2 (5 bases each). The V end was cut by 0 bases, the J end by 6 bases, with 10 bases between. Germline V gives CDR1 SGHRS, CDR2 YFSETQ. CDR3 length: 14 amino acids. The CDR3 nucleotides are TGCGCCAGCAGCTTGGACGAGGGGTCCAATGAGCAGTTCTTC. Amino acid sequence: CASSLDEGSNEQFF.

Only one count was recorded for this clone. The genes are TRBV4-1 and TRBJ2-2; no clear D gene. V was trimmed by 1 base and J by 0 bases, leaving 12 bases between them. Germline V gene sequence: CDR1 MGHRA, CDR2 YSYEKL. The CDR3 has 17 residues. The CDR3 nucleotides read TGCGCCAGCAGCCAAGTATTTTCCGGCTCGAACACCGGGGAGCTGTTTTTT. Translating it yields CASSQVFSGSNTGELFF.

The chain employs TRBV29-1 and TRBJ1-5; D unresolved. The germline gives CDR1 SQVTM, CDR2 ANQGSEA. The CDR3 contains 14 residues. With 7 bases removed from V and 2 bases from J, the gap between germline ends came to 15 bases. The DNA for the CDR3 is TGCAGCGCCACCCTAGACACACGCAATCAGCCCCAGCATTTT. Protein sequence: CSATLDTRNQPQHF.

The sample holds a few counts of this clone. One end of the junction varies from germline; a read error may be responsible. The chain joins TRBV7-7 to TRBJ2-7; 8 nucleotides line up with TRBD1. The CDR3 sequence is 14 residues long. Germline V gene data show CDR1 as SSHAT and CDR2 as FNYEAQ (reference sequence). CDR3 in DNA: TGTGCTAGCAGCTCCGGGACAGGCGGGTACGAGCAGTACTTC. It translates to CASSSGTGGYEQYF.

The rearrangement links TRBV28 to TRBJ2-1; 9 bases match TRBD1. Per germline, CDR1 MDHEN and CDR2 SYDVKM. V was clipped by 5 bases and J by 9 bases; unmatched bases: 14. The CDR3 is 16 amino acids. CDR3 nucleotides: TGTGCCAGCAGTAGTGCCGGGACAGGGTTCTTTGGTGAGCAGTTCTTC. Translating gives CASSSAGTGFFGEQFF.

This sequence joins TRBV10-3 and TRBJ2-7; 8 nucleotides line up with TRBD2. The CDR3 has 13 residues. CDR1 is ENHRY and CDR2 is SYGVKD in the germline V gene. J gave up 3 bases and V 11 bases, and 9 bases lay outside the gene matches. This CDR3 is CASGGDPNYEQYF. Here the CDR3 DNA reads TGTGCCTCCGGGGGGGATCCCAACTACGAGCAGTACTTC.

This clone was detected only once. This rearrangement joins TRBV11-2 to TRBJ2-7, with 8 positions matching TRBD2. The CDR3 sequence is 14 residues long. V shed 7 bases, J shed 3 bases, and the junction held 8 bases outside the gene matches. Germline V gives CDR1 SGHAT, CDR2 FQNNGV. The CDR3 reads CASTLGTRSYEQYF. The DNA for the CDR3 is TGTGCCAGCACCCTAGGGACTAGGAGCTACGAGCAGTACTTC.

A word on this clone: At the DNA level, this CDR3 is encoded by other sequences in the same sample as well. The rearrangement links TRBV10-3 to TRBJ2-1, with a possible D match to TRBD2 (5 bases). Trimming took 3 bases from V and 0 from J, leaving 9 bases between them. CDR3 size: 15 residues. Germline V gives CDR1 ENHRY, CDR2 SYGVKD. The CDR3 nucleotides read TGTGCCATCAGTGACGCGGGCGGCTCCTACAATGAGCAGTTCTTC. The encoded protein is CAISDAGGSYNEQFF.

The rearrangement joins TRBV15 to TRBJ2-3; 7 positions match TRBD2. J lost 0 bases, V lost 1 base, and 1 base had no gene match. There are 15 residues in the CDR3. Germline lookup yields CDR1 LNHNV and CDR2 YYDKDF (reference sequence). This CDR3 reads CATSRVSGSTDTQYF. The CDR3 DNA follows: TGTGCCACCAGCAGAGTTAGCGGGAGCACAGATACGCAGTATTTT.